This T cell receptor beta chain emerged from a study of Graves' ophthalmopathy and Graves' hyperthyroidism. CDR1 is DFQATT, CDR2 SNEGSKA, per germline (reference sequence). The CDR3 length is 12 residues. Investigators amplified TCR beta CDR3 regions from RNA transcripts. Following a first-round RT-PCR that used HTBI primers, a second-round multiplex PCR was carried out. TCRdb reprocessed the multiplex PCR reads via MiXCR and lists one record per CDR3 protein. The profile shows about 210,000 distinct CDR3 sequences, under 30% of them singletons. Diagnosis used clinical symptoms, serum thyroxine, TRAb, thyroid ultrasound and orbital computed tomography. This clonotype was observed many times. One end of the junction does not line up with germline, which may come from a read error.

This chain uses TRBV20-1 with TRBJ1-1, with no clear D. Sequenced: peripheral blood. This receptor was identified in a man aged 50 or older with Graves' ophthalmopathy. The DNA of the CDR3 is TGCAGTGTTAGAGGGTTCTTCACTGAAGCTTTCTTT. Protein sequence: CSVRGFFTEAFF.